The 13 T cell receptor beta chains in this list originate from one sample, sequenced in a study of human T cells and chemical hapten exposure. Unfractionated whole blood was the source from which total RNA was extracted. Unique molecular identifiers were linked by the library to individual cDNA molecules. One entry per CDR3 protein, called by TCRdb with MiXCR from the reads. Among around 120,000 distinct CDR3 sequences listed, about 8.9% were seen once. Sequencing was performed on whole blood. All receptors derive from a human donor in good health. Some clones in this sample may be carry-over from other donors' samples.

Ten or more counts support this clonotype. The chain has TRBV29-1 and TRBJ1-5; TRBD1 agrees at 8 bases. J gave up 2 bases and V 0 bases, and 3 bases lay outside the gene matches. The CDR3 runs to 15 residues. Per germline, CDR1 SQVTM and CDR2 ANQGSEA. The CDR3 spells CSVEEPGGGNQPQHF. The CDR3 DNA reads TGCAGCGTTGAAGAGCCAGGGGGCGGCAATCAGCCCCAGCATTTT.

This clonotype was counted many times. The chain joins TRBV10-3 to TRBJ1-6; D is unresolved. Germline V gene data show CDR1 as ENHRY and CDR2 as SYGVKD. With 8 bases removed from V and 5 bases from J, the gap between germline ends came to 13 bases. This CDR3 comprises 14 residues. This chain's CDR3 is CAIRRAADNSPLHF. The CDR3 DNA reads TGTGCCATCCGCCGGGCCGCCGATAATTCACCCCTCCACTTT.

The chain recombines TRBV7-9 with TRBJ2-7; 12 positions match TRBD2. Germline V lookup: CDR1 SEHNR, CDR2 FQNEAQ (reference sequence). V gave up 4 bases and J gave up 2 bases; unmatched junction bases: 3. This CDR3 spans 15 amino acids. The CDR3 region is CASSSLAGGAYEQYF. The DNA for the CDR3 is TGTGCCAGCAGCTCACTAGCGGGAGGCGCCTACGAGCAGTACTTC.

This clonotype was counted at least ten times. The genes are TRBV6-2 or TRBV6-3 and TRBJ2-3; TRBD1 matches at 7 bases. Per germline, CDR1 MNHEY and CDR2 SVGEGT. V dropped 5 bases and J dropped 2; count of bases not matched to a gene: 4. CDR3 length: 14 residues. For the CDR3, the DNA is TGTGCCAGCAGTCCCGGACAGGTCACAGATACGCAGTATTTT. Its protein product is CASSPGQVTDTQYF.

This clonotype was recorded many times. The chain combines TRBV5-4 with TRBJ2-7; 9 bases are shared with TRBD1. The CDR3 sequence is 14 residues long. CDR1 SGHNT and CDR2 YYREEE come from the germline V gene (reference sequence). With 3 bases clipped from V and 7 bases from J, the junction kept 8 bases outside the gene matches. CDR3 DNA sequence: TGTGCCAGCAGCTCGGGACAGGGCTTTGAAGAGCAGTACTTC. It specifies CASSSGQGFEEQYF.

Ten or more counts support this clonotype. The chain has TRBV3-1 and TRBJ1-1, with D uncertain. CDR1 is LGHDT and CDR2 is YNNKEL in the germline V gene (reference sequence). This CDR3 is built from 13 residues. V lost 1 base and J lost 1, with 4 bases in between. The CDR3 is CASSQGGNTEAFF. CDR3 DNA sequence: TGTGCCAGCAGCCAAGGAGGGAACACTGAAGCTTTCTTT.

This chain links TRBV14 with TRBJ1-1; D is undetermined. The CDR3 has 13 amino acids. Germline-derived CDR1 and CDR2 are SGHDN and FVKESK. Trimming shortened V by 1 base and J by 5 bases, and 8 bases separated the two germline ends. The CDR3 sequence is CASSQGARTEAFF. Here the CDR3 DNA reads TGTGCCAGCAGCCAAGGGGCAAGGACTGAAGCTTTCTTT.

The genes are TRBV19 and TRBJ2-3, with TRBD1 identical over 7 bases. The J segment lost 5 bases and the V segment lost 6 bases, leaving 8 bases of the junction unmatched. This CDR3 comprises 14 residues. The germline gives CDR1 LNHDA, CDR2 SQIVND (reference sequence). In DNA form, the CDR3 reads TGTGCCAGTAGACCCGGGACAGTTAAAGATACGCAGTATTTT. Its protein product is CASRPGTVKDTQYF.

The CDR3 reads CASSYGGLFYEQYF. The CDR3 nucleotides are TGTGCCAGCAGTTATGGGGGACTTTTTTACGAGCAGTACTTC. The J gene is TRBJ2-7, the V gene TRBV6-2 or TRBV6-3; D is perhaps TRBD2 (6 bases). The CDR3 totals 14 residues. The ends were cut back, 3 bases at V and 4 bases at J, with 13 bases in the middle. CDR1 is MNHEY and CDR2 is SVGEGT in the germline V gene.

The CDR3 coding sequence is TGTGCCAGCAGTTTTTCCAACAGGGTGGTCAAAGAGACCCAGTACTTC. This encodes CASSFSNRVVKETQYF. J is TRBJ2-5 and V is TRBV6-5; possibly TRBD1 for D (6 bases). In germline, CDR1 is MNHEY, CDR2 SVGAGI. Between the trimmed V and J ends, which lost 4 bases and 3 bases, there was a span of 18 bases. CDR3 length: 16 residues.

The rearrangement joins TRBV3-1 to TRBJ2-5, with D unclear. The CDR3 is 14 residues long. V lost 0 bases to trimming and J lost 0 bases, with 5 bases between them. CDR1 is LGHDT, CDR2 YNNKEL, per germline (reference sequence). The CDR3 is CASSQENHQETQYF. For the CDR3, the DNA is TGTGCCAGCAGCCAAGAAAACCACCAAGAGACCCAGTACTTC.

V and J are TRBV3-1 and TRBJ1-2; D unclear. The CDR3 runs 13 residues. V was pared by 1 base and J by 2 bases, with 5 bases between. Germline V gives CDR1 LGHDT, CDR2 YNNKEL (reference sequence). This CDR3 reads CASSQGLNYGYTF. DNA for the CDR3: TGTGCCAGCAGCCAAGGTCTGAACTATGGCTACACCTTC.

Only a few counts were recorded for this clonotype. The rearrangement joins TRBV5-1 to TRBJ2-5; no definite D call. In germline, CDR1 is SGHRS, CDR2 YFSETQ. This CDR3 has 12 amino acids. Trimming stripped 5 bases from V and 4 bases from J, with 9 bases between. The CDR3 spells CASSRVGETQYF. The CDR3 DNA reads TGCGCCAGCAGTCGGGTTGGAGAGACCCAGTACTTC.